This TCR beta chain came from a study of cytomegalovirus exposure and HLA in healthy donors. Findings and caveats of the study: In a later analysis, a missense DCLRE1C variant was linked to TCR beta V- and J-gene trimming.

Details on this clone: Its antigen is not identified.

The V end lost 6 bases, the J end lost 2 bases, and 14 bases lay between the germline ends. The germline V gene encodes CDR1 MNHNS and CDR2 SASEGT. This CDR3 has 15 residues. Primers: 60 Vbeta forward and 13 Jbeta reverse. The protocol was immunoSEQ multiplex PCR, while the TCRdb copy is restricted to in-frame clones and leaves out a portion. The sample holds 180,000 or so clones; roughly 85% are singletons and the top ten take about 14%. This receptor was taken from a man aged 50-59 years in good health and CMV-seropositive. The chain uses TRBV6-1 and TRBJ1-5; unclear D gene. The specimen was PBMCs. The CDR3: CASSPQAVGNQPQHF. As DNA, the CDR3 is TGTGCCAGCAGCCCTCAGGCTGTCGGCAATCAGCCCCAGCATTTT.